Below, 8 T cell receptor beta chains from the same sample are listed, as sequenced in a study of blood T cell repertoires in COVID-19. Data came from immunoSEQ multiplex PCR; TCRdb stores just in-frame clones and leaves some out. The table has around 250,000 clones, 80% to 85% seen once. The sequenced sample was PBMCs or T cells enriched from blood (not recorded which). The receptors here all came from a man aged 45-60 years who had recovered from COVID-19.

The chain recombines TRBV5-1 with TRBJ2-5; 13 positions agree with TRBD2. Per the germline V gene, CDR1 is SGHRS and CDR2 is YFSETQ. J was trimmed by 2 bases and V by 3 bases; bases with no gene match: 1. The CDR3 contains 15 residues. CDR3 residues: CASSSLAGGQETQYF. The DNA for the CDR3 is TGCGCCAGCAGCTCACTAGCGGGGGGGCAAGAGACCCAGTACTTC.

J is TRBJ1-5 and V is TRBV6-4; D is perhaps TRBD1 (6 bases). Germline CDR1 is MRHNA and CDR2 is SNTAGT. V was cut by 6 bases and J by 1 base, with 10 bases left in between. This CDR3 comprises 14 residues. The CDR3 bases are TGTGCCAGCAGAGCAGGGGTGAGCAATCAGCCCCAGCATTTT. Amino acid sequence: CASRAGVSNQPQHF.

This chain links TRBV5-5 with TRBJ2-3; 10 bases line up with TRBD2. V lost 2 bases to trimming and J lost 4 bases; unmatched junction nucleotides: 13. This CDR3 has 18 amino acids. Germline V gene lookup returns CDR1 SGHKS and CDR2 YYEKEE (reference sequence). This CDR3 is CASSFLLAGVVKPDTQYF. As DNA, the CDR3 is TGTGCCAGCAGCTTCCTCCTAGCGGGAGTGGTTAAGCCAGATACGCAGTATTTT.

The chain couples TRBV7-2 to TRBJ2-5; TRBD1 agrees at 7 bases. Germline CDR1 is SGHTA and CDR2 is FQGNSA. CDR3 length: 14 amino acids. Trimming cost V 5 bases and J 1 base; bases outside gene matches: 4. DNA of the CDR3: TGTGCCAGCAGCGCCCCAGGGGGCCAAGAGACCCAGTACTTC. Its protein is CASSAPGGQETQYF.

This clone was detected a few times. V is TRBV21-1 and J is TRBJ1-4. TRBV21-1 is described as a pseudogene. The CDR3 is made up of 15 amino acids. CDR3 coding DNA: TGTGCCAGCAGCAAAAGACTGACAACTAATGAAAAACTGTTTTTT. This sequence encodes CASSKRLTTNEKLFF.

This chain connects TRBV7-6 to TRBJ2-5; the match to TRBD2 covers 11 bases. The CDR3 covers 17 residues. The V gene's germline CDR1 is SGHVS and CDR2 FNYEAQ. V lost 1 base and J lost 5; bases outside the gene matches: 9. CDR3 sequence reads: CASSLDGSGRAWETQYF. In nucleotides, the CDR3 is TGTGCCAGCAGCTTAGATGGTAGCGGGAGGGCCTGGGAGACCCAGTACTTC.

The table lists this clone with a few counts. J is TRBJ2-6 and V is TRBV6-5, with TRBD1 as a possible D gene (5 bases). CDR3 length equals 15 residues. The ends were cut back, 4 bases at V and 0 bases at J, with 7 bases in the middle. CDR1 and CDR2 (germline): MNHEY, SVGAGI. CDR3 bases: TGTGCCAGCAGTTTCGACAGCTCTGGGGCCAACGTCCTGACTTTC. Protein sequence: CASSFDSSGANVLTF.

J is TRBJ2-7 and V is TRBV7-9; 8 bases line up with TRBD1. After removal of 5 bases from V and 0 bases from J, the junction contained 6 bases not matched to a gene. The CDR3 loop spans 15 amino acids. The germline CDR1 and CDR2 sequences are SEHNR and FQNEAQ (reference sequence). In DNA form, the CDR3 reads TGTGCCAGCAGCCGGGACAGGCTTAGCTCCTACGAGCAGTACTTC. Its translation is CASSRDRLSSYEQYF. The full variable domain, in which reference TRBV7-9 and TRBJ2-7 provide the parts outside the CDR3, is DTGVSQNPRHKITKRGQNVTFRCDPISEHNRLYWYRQTLGQGPEFLTYFQNEAQLEKSRLLSDRFSAERPKGSFSTLEIQRTEQGDSAMYLCASSRDRLSSYEQYFGPGTRLTVT.